A single TCR beta chain is shown here with its context. Per germline, CDR1 KGHDR and CDR2 SFDVKD. Trimming stripped 4 bases from V and 4 bases from J, with 6 bases between. The CDR3 spans 13 residues. Assay: immunoSEQ multiplex PCR; the TCRdb copy retains only in-frame clones and omits some. The sample yields roughly 520,000 clones, roughly 90% seen once. The entry originates in a study of blood T cell repertoires in COVID-19. Input material: PBMCs or T cells enriched from blood (not recorded which). The sequence came from a woman aged 40 to 50 who had recovered from COVID-19. The chain recombines TRBV24-1 with TRBJ2-2, with D unclear. This CDR3 is CATSDRVTGELFF. In DNA form, the CDR3 reads TGTGCCACCAGTGACCGAGTCACCGGGGAGCTGTTTTTT.